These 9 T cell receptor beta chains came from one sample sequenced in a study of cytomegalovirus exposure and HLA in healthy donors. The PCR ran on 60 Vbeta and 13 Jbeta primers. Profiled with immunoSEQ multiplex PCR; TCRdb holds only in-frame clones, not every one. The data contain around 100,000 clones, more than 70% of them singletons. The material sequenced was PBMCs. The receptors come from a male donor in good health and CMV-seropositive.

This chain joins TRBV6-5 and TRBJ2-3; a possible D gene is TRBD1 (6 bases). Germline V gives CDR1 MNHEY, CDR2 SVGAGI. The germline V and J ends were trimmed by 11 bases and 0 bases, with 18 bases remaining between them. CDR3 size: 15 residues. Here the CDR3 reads CADKPTGISTDTQYF. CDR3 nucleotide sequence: TGTGCCGATAAACCAACAGGGATTAGCACAGATACGCAGTATTTT.

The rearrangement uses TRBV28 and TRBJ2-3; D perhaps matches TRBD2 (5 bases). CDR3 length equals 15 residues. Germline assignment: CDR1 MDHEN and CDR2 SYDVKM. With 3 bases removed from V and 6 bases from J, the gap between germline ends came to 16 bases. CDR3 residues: CASSLAGLIRDTQYF. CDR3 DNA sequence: TGTGCCAGCAGTTTGGCGGGCCTCATACGGGATACGCAGTATTTT.

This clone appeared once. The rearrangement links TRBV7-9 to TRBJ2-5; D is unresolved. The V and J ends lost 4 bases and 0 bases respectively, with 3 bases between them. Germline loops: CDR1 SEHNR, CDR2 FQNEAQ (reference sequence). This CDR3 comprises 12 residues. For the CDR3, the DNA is TGTGCCAGCAGCTCGTACCAAGAGACCCAGTACTTC. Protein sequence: CASSSYQETQYF.

CDR3 coding DNA: TGCGCCAGCAGCCAAGGCGACAGGGACCAAGAGACCCAGTACTTC. Encoded protein: CASSQGDRDQETQYF. V gene TRBV4-1 combines with J gene TRBJ2-5, with TRBD1 matching 7 bases. Trimming removed 1 base from V and 0 bases from J; junction bases left unmatched: 2. The germline V gene has CDR1 MGHRA and CDR2 YSYEKL. This CDR3 has 15 amino acids.

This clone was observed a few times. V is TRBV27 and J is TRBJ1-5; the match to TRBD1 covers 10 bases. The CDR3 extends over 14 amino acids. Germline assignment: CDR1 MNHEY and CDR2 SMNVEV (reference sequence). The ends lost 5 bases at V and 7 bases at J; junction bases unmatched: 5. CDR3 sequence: CASSMTGGWQPQHF. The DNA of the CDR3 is TGTGCCAGCAGTATGACAGGGGGCTGGCAGCCCCAGCATTTT.

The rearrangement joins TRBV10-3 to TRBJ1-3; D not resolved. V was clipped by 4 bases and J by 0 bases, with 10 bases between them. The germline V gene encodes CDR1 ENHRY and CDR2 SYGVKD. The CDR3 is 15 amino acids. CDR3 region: CAISGGASSGNTIYF. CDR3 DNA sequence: TGTGCCATCAGTGGCGGAGCGAGCTCTGGAAACACCATATATTTT.

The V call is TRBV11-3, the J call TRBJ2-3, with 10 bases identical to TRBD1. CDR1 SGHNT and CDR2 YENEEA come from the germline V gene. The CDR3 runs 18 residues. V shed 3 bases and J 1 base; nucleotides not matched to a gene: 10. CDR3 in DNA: TGTGCCAGCAGCTTGACCGGAGAGACAGGGGGCGGCACAGATACGCAGTATTTT. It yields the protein CASSLTGETGGGTDTQYF.

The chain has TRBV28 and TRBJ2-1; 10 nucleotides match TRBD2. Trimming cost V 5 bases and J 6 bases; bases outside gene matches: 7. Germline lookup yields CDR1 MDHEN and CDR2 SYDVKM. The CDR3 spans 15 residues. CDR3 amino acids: CASSLIGLAANEQFF. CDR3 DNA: TGTGCCAGCAGTCTCATTGGACTAGCGGCCAATGAGCAGTTCTTC.

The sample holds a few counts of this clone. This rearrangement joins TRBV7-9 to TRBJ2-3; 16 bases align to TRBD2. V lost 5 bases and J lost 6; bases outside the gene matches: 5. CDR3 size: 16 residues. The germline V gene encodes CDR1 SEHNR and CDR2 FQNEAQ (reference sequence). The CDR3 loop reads CASSAGTSGRVDTQYF. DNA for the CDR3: TGTGCCAGCAGCGCAGGGACTAGCGGGAGGGTGGATACGCAGTATTTT.